This T cell receptor (beta chain) is drawn from a study of technical replicates of blood from a few donors. Assay: immunoSEQ multiplex PCR; the TCRdb copy retains only in-frame clones and omits some. Among about 85,000 clones listed, about 94% were seen once. Germline V lookup: CDR1 SGHRS, CDR2 YFSETQ. Trimming took 2 bases from V and 1 from J, leaving 16 bases between them. The CDR3 covers 16 residues. The clonotype comes from a human donor in good health. Sequenced input: T cells isolated from PBMCs. The J gene is TRBJ2-7, the V gene TRBV5-1, with D possibly being TRBD1 (5 bases). CDR3 sequence reads: CASSFQGDEPSYEQYF. The CDR3 region has the DNA TGCGCCAGCAGCTTTCAGGGTGACGAACCTTCCTACGAGCAGTACTTC. Together with reference TRBV5-1 and TRBJ2-7, the CDR3 gives the full variable domain: KAGVTQTPRYLIKTRGQQVTLSCSPISGHRSVSWYQQTPGQGLQFLFEYFSETQRNKGNFPGRFSGRQFSNSRSEMNVSTLELGDSALYLCASSFQGDEPSYEQYFGPGTRLTVT.